Below, 10 T cell receptor beta chains from the same sample are listed, as sequenced in a study of T cells after posttransplantation cyclophosphamide. Sequencing was performed with immunoSEQ multiplex PCR; in TCRdb, only in-frame clones are kept and a portion is missing. The table records 9,500 to 15,000 clones without singletons, the ten largest covering roughly 8%. The sample consisted of PBMCs. The receptors were gathered from a woman aged 40 to 49 in good health, CMV-negative, and a related stem cell transplant donor.

In its sample, this clone was seen many times. The chain is built from TRBV19 and TRBJ2-1; TRBD2 matches 7 bases. Germline V gene lookup returns CDR1 LNHDA and CDR2 SQIVND (reference sequence). The CDR3 loop spans 14 amino acids. V gave up 9 bases and J gave up 3 bases; unmatched junction bases: 8. Written as DNA, the CDR3 is TGTGCCAGCGTTAGGGGCGGGGGCTACAATGAGCAGTTCTTC. It codes for CASVRGGGYNEQFF. The full variable domain, with the rest looked up from reference TRBV19 and TRBJ2-1, is DGGITQSPKYLFRKEGQNVTLSCEQNLNHDAMYWYRQDPGQGLRLIYYSQIVNDFQKGDIAEGYSVSREKKESFPLTVTSAQKNPTAFYLCASVRGGGYNEQFFGPGTRLTVL.

Ten or more counts support this clone. The gene calls are TRBV12-3 or TRBV12-4 and TRBJ2-6; D may be TRBD2 (5 bases). The CDR3 length is 15 residues. V shed 2 bases and J shed 2 bases, with 7 bases lying between them. CDR3 sequence reads: CASSLYGAGANVLTF. The DNA of the CDR3 is TGTGCCAGCAGTTTATACGGGGCTGGGGCCAACGTCCTGACTTTC.

This clone was recorded at least ten times. J is TRBJ2-7 and V is TRBV7-9; 9 positions agree with TRBD2. The CDR3 has 16 amino acids. V shed 1 base and J 7 bases; nucleotides not matched to a gene: 11. The germline gives CDR1 SEHNR, CDR2 FQNEAQ (reference sequence). CDR3 nucleotide sequence: TGTGCCAGCAGCTTAGAAGGTAGCGGGAGTTTGCGGGAGCAGTACTTC. It yields the protein CASSLEGSGSLREQYF.

This clone was counted at least ten times. The chain carries TRBV28 and TRBJ2-2; D gene uncertain. Trimming shortened V by 4 bases and J by 7 bases, and 4 bases separated the two germline ends. The length of the CDR3 is 11 residues. Per the germline V gene, CDR1 is MDHEN and CDR2 is SYDVKM. The CDR3 protein is CASSSFGELFF. CDR3 sequence (DNA): TGTGCCAGCAGTTCCTTCGGGGAGCTGTTTTTT.

This clone has ten or more counts. The chain joins TRBV2 to TRBJ1-5; TRBD1 is a possible D gene (6 bases). CDR3 size: 15 residues. The germline CDR1 and CDR2 sequences are SNHLY and FYNNEI. Trimming stripped 5 bases from V and 4 bases from J, with 15 bases between. CDR3 bases: TGTGCCAGCAGTCCCAGGACAGCGATAAATCAGCCCCAGCATTTT. Its translation: CASSPRTAINQPQHF. The full variable domain, in which reference TRBV2 and TRBJ1-5 provide the parts outside the CDR3, is EPEVTQTPSHQVTQMGQEVILRCVPISNHLYFYWYRQILGQKVEFLVSFYNNEISEKSEIFDDQFSVERPDGSNFTLKIRSTKLEDSAMYFCASSPRTAINQPQHFGDGTRLSIL.

In this sample, this clone turned up many times. The chain employs TRBV30 and TRBJ2-3; 9 bases are shared with TRBD1. V shed 0 bases, J shed 2 bases, and the junction held 9 bases outside the gene matches. The CDR3 extends over 17 amino acids. Germline V gene sequence: CDR1 GTSNPN, CDR2 SVGIG (reference sequence). CDR3 protein: CAWSVHRGLPSTDTQYF. As DNA, the CDR3 is TGTGCCTGGAGTGTACACAGGGGGCTCCCCTCCACAGATACGCAGTATTTT.

This clone came up many times. The gene calls are TRBV5-1 and TRBJ2-2; D is unresolved. Germline assignment: CDR1 SGHRS and CDR2 YFSETQ. The CDR3 sequence is 13 residues long. Trimming stripped 4 bases from V and 7 bases from J, with 11 bases between. For the CDR3, the DNA is TGCGCCAGCAGCCCCGGGTATGGCGGGGAGCTGTTTTTT. It encodes CASSPGYGGELFF.

This clone has ten or more counts. V gene TRBV5-1 combines with J gene TRBJ2-5; 13 bases agree with TRBD2. CDR3 length: 16 amino acids. In germline, CDR1 is SGHRS, CDR2 YFSETQ. J was trimmed by 4 bases and V by 4 bases; bases with no gene match: 7. CDR3 nucleotide sequence: TGCGCCAGCAGCATGGGACTAGCGGGATTCCGAGAGACCCAGTACTTC. It translates to CASSMGLAGFRETQYF.

Many counts were recorded for this clone. The chain recombines TRBV9 with TRBJ2-5; no clear D gene. CDR1 and CDR2 (germline): SGDLS, YYNGEE. V gave up 1 base and J gave up 2 bases, with 12 bases separating them. This CDR3 is built from 15 residues. CDR3 in DNA: TGTGCCAGCAGCGTACTTTTAGGGCAGCAAGAGACCCAGTACTTC. Amino acids: CASSVLLGQQETQYF.

This clone came up a few times. This sequence joins TRBV5-1 and TRBJ2-5; D perhaps matches TRBD2 (6 bases). The CDR3 spans 15 residues. In germline, CDR1 is SGHRS, CDR2 YFSETQ. Trimming left V 0 bases short and J 0 bases short, with 9 bases between. The DNA for the CDR3 is TGCGCCAGCAGCTTGGTAGGACTAAACCAAGAGACCCAGTACTTC. This translates into CASSLVGLNQETQYF.